The entry that follows covers one T cell receptor beta chain sequence. This clone was observed once. Its target antigen remains unknown. Per-nucleotide qualities are absent, and no much larger clonotype sits a single base away. The sample comes from a study of T cell changes during pregnancy in multiple sclerosis (dated by TCRdb to between 2018 and 2020). As for the study more broadly: The study looked at changes in the T cell repertoire across pregnancy in women with multiple sclerosis.

The germline V gene sets CDR1 to MNHNS and CDR2 to SASEGT. The junction shows trimming of 6 bases on V and 6 bases on J, plus 9 bases between the germline ends. The CDR3 spans 11 residues, from the cysteine through the phenylalanine. Only the CDR3 part of the read is kept: 33 bases, read in frame from the first base. Library preparation was by the immunoSEQ multiplex PCR assay. Drawn from immuneACCESS, this table holds only the in-frame rearrangements with V and J called that TCRdb kept. Clones are partly lost; checked studies trace under half to an unresolved V gene and leave the rest unexplained. The sample records over 35,000 clones, 90% to 95% of which are singletons. Approximately 8.7% of the sample rests with the top ten.

Sequenced here: CD8+ T cells from peripheral blood mononuclear cells, sampled in the third trimester of pregnancy. In this chain, TRBV6-1 is recombined with TRBJ2-7; D gene: possibly TRBD1, on 5 matching bases. The source is a female donor with multiple sclerosis, enrolled in a pregnancy study. The CDR3 reads CASRGRGEQYF. In nucleotide form, the sequence is TGTGCCAGCAGGGGAAGGGGCGAGCAGTACTTC.